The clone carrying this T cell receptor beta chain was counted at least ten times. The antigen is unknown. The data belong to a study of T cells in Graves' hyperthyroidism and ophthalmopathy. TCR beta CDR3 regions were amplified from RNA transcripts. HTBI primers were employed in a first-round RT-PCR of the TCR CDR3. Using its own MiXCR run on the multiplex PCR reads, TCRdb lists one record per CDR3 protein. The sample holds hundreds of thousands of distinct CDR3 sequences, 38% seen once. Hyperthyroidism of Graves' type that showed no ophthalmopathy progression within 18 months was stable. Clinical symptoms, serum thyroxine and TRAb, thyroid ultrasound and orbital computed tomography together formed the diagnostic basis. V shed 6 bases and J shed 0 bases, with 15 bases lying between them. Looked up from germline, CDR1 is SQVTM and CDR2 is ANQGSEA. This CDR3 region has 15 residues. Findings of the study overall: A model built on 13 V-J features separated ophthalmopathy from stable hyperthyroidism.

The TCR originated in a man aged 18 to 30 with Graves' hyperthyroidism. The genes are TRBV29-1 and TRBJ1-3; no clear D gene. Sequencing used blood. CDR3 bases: TGCAGCGTCGAGTTAGCCGGATACTCTGGAAACACCATATATTTT. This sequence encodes CSVELAGYSGNTIYF.